This passage covers 10 T cell receptor beta chains from one sample sequenced in a study of blood T cell repertoires in COVID-19. TCRdb keeps only in-frame clones here, not all; method: immunoSEQ multiplex PCR. Of fewer than 250,000 clones in the sample, nearly 90% were seen once. Sample: peripheral blood. The origin of the receptors is a woman aged 40 to 55 who had recovered from COVID-19.

This sequence joins TRBV7-9 and TRBJ2-5; 10 bases line up with TRBD1. CDR3 size: 17 residues. The J segment lost 5 bases and the V segment lost 0 bases, leaving 9 bases of the junction unmatched. Per germline, CDR1 SEHNR and CDR2 FQNEAQ (reference sequence). CDR3 region: CASSLAGDRGDTETQYF. CDR3 in DNA: TGTGCCAGCAGCTTAGCTGGGGACAGGGGCGATACGGAGACCCAGTACTTC.

The chain uses TRBV14 and TRBJ2-6; TRBD2 agrees at 8 bases. In germline, CDR1 is SGHDN, CDR2 FVKESK. The CDR3 totals 18 residues. The junction had 8 bases not matched to a gene; V was cut back by 4 bases and J by 0 bases. For the CDR3, the DNA is TGTGCCAGCAGCCCCTTAGCGGGAAGCAGCTCTGGGGCCAACGTCCTGACTTTC. Translating it yields CASSPLAGSSSGANVLTF.

The rearrangement uses TRBV30 and TRBJ2-3; 7 bases fit TRBD1. The V segment lost 4 bases and the J segment 8 bases; nucleotides outside the gene matches: 0. The CDR3 extends over 10 amino acids. The germline V gene encodes CDR1 GTSNPN and CDR2 SVGIG (reference sequence). The CDR3 here is CAWNRGTQYF. The CDR3 DNA sequence: TGTGCCTGGAACAGGGGTACGCAGTATTTT.

This clone was recorded once. CDR3 DNA: TGTGCCAGCAGCTTGGAGCGCGCTGGGGCCAACGTCCTGACTTTC. This sequence encodes CASSLERAGANVLTF. The chain couples TRBV5-4 to TRBJ2-6, with D uncertain. This CDR3 has 15 residues. Trimming cost V 0 bases and J 2 bases, with 6 bases left between them. Looked up from germline, CDR1 is SGHNT and CDR2 is YYREEE (reference sequence). The complete variable domain, with remaining parts taken from reference TRBV5-4 and TRBJ2-6, reads ETGVTQSPTHLIKTRGQQVTLRCSSQSGHNTVSWYQQALGQGPQFIFQYYREEENGRGNFPPRFSGLQFPNYSSELNVNALELDDSALYLCASSLERAGANVLTFGAGSRLTVL.

This chain links TRBV28 with TRBJ2-2, with 8 bases matching TRBD2. The germline gives CDR1 MDHEN, CDR2 SYDVKM. The junction had 10 bases not matched to a gene; V was cut back by 6 bases and J by 4 bases. The CDR3 extends over 16 amino acids. The CDR3 loop is CASRRSGSGTTGELFF. DNA of the CDR3: TGTGCCAGCAGACGCTCCGGTAGCGGGACCACCGGGGAGCTGTTTTTT.

The V and J genes are TRBV19 and TRBJ2-7; D is uncertain. CDR1 and CDR2 (germline): LNHDA, SQIVND (reference sequence). There are 13 residues in the CDR3. The germline V and J ends were trimmed by 6 bases and 3 bases, with 12 bases remaining between them. CDR3 region: CASSFTPFYEQYF. The CDR3 DNA reads as TGTGCCAGTAGCTTCACACCCTTCTACGAGCAGTACTTC.

The V and J genes are TRBV27 and TRBJ2-7; TRBD2 aligns across 7 bases. With V trimmed by 5 bases and J by 6 bases, 10 bases remained unmatched. There are 14 residues in the CDR3. Germline values: CDR1 MNHEY, CDR2 SMNVEV (reference sequence). CDR3 DNA: TGTGCCAGCAGTCCTAGCGGCCCCTGGGGCGAGCAGTACTTC. Its translation is CASSPSGPWGEQYF.

The chain has TRBV27 and TRBJ1-6; no definite D call. Germline loops: CDR1 MNHEY, CDR2 SMNVEV (reference sequence). With 3 bases removed from V and 9 bases from J, the gap between germline ends came to 12 bases. This CDR3 spans 14 amino acids. The CDR3 nucleotides read TGTGCCAGCAGTTTTCAACCCCCGGGTTCACCCCTCCACTTT. This gives the protein CASSFQPPGSPLHF.

The chain carries TRBV30 and TRBJ2-5, with 9 bases that match TRBD2. The CDR3 runs to 19 residues. CDR1 is GTSNPN, CDR2 SVGIG, per germline (reference sequence). With 0 bases clipped from V and 2 bases from J, the junction kept 16 bases outside the gene matches. CDR3 nucleotide sequence: TGTGCCTGGAGTGTAATTCGCCGGACTAGCGAAACCGAACAAGAGACCCAGTACTTC. Encoded protein: CAWSVIRRTSETEQETQYF.

The J gene is TRBJ2-1, the V gene TRBV6-1; 7 nucleotides match TRBD2. With 3 bases clipped from V and 4 bases from J, the junction kept 3 bases outside the gene matches. Germline V gives CDR1 MNHNS, CDR2 SASEGT. The CDR3 extends over 14 amino acids. This CDR3 is CASSEERGYNEQFF. CDR3 DNA: TGTGCCAGCAGTGAGGAGCGGGGATACAATGAGCAGTTCTTC.